This record covers a single TCR beta chain. Its antigen is unknown. This entry comes from a study of blood T cells in healthy people across ages. Findings of the study overall: Because donor CMV status was unknown, expanded clonotype changes were possibly confounded. It was held that the diversity estimates obtained from one million T cells were underestimates. While age rose, TCR beta diversity per million T cells dropped in a roughly linear way.

V was pared by 5 bases and J by 5 bases, with 21 bases between. Germline loops: CDR1 KGHSH, CDR2 LQKENI. The CDR3 has 16 amino acids. A J-beta primer mix and a sample-barcoded 5' primer were used in a second PCR of roughly 7 to 12 cycles. Every single cDNA molecule received a tag from a template-switch adaptor with 12 random nucleotides. TCRdb re-analysed the 5' RACE reads in MiXCR, keeping a single row per CDR3 protein. The sample has about 1.8 million distinct CDR3 sequences, around half seen once. The chain combines TRBV18 with TRBJ1-2; no clear D gene. Sequences were obtained from blood. The origin of this receptor is a woman aged 40 to 50 in good health. DNA of the CDR3: TGTGCCAGCTCAACCGCCAACGGCCAGCCCCCATATGGCTACACCTTC. It specifies CASSTANGQPPYGYTF.